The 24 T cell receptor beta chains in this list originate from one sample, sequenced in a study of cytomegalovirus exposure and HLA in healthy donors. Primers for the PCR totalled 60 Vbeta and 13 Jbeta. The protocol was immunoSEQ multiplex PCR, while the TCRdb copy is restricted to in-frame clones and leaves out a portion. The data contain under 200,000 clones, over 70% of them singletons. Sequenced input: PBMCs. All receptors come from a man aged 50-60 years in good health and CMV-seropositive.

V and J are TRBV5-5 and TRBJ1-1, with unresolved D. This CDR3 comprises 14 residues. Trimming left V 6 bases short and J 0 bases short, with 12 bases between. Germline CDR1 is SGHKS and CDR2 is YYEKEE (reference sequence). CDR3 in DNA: TGTGCCAGCACCCTCGGGAGGATGAACACTGAAGCTTTCTTT. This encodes CASTLGRMNTEAFF.

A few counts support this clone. CDR3 DNA: TGTGCCAGCAGTGAAAAATTTGTACAGGGGGCGCGGGAGACCCAGTACTTC. This sequence encodes CASSEKFVQGARETQYF. This sequence joins TRBV2 and TRBJ2-5; 9 bases are shared with TRBD1. V lost 2 bases to trimming and J lost 5 bases; unmatched junction nucleotides: 12. The CDR3 runs 17 residues. In germline, CDR1 is SNHLY, CDR2 FYNNEI.

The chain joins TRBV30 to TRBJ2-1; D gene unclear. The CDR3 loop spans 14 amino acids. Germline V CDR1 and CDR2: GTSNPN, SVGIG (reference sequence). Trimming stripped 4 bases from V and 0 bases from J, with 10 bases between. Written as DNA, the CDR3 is TGTGCCTGGACCGCAGGAAGCTCCTACAATGAGCAGTTCTTC. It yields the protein CAWTAGSSYNEQFF. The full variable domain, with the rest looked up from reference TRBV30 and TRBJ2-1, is SQTIHQWPATLVQPVGSPLSLECTVEGTSNPNLYWYRQAAGRGLQLLFYSVGIGQISSEVPQNLSASRPQDRQFILSSKKLLLSDSGFYLCAWTAGSSYNEQFFGPGTRLTVL.

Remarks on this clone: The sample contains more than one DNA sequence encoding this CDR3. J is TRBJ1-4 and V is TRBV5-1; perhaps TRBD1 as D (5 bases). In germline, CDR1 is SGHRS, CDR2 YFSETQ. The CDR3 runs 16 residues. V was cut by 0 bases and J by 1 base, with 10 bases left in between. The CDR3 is CASSLGQGLTNEKLFF. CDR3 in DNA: TGCGCCAGCAGCTTGGGGCAGGGACTAACTAATGAAAAACTGTTTTTT.

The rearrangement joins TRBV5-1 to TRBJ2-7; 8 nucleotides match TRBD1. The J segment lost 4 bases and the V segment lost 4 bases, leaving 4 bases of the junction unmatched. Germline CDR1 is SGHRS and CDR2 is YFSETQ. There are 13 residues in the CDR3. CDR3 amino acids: CASSQRTGYEQYF. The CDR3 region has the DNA TGCGCCAGCAGCCAGAGGACAGGGTACGAGCAGTACTTC.

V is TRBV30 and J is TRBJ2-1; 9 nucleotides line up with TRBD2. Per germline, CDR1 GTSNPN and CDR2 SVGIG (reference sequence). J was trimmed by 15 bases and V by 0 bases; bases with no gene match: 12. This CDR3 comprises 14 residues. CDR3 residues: CAWSVRASGTFGFF. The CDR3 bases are TGTGCCTGGAGTGTTAGGGCTAGCGGGACATTCGGGTTCTTC.

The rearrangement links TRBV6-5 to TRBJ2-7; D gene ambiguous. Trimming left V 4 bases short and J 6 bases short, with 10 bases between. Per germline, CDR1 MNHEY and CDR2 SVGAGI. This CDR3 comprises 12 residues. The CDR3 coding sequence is TGTGCCAGCAGTTCCTCATCCCGCGAGCAGTACTTC. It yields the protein CASSSSSREQYF.

The CDR3 here is CASSPPASYNEQFF. CDR3 coding DNA: TGTGCCAGCTCACCACCCGCCAGCTACAATGAGCAGTTCTTC. The J gene is TRBJ2-1, the V gene TRBV18; the D is unclear. V lost 0 bases and J lost 3, with 6 bases in between. The CDR3 is 14 residues long. Germline V gives CDR1 KGHSH, CDR2 LQKENI.

The CDR3: CASSEAGGAWEQYF. The CDR3 bases are TGTGCCAGCAGTGAAGCAGGCGGGGCTTGGGAGCAGTACTTC. This chain links TRBV6-1 with TRBJ2-7; TRBD2 might be the D (6 bases). Trimming took off 0 bases at V and 7 bases at J, with 13 bases between the two ends. CDR1 is MNHNS, CDR2 SASEGT, per germline. CDR3 length: 14 residues.

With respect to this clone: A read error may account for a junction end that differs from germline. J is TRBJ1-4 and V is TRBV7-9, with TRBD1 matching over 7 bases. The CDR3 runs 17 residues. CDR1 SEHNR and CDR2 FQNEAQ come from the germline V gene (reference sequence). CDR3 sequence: CSSSSSLQGTANEKLFF. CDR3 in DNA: TGTTCCAGCAGCTCTTCCTTACAGGGGACGGCTAATGAAAAACTGTTTTTT.

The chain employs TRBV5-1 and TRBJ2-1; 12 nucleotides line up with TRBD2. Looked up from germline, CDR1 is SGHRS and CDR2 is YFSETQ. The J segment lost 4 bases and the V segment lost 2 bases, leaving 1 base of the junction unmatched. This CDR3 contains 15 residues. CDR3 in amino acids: CASSFGLAGYNEQFF. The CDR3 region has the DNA TGCGCCAGCAGCTTCGGACTAGCGGGATACAATGAGCAGTTCTTC.

The CDR3 here is CASSSYGTEDTDTQYF. The CDR3 DNA is TGTGCCAGCAGTTCCTACGGGACAGAGGATACAGATACGCAGTATTTT. This chain connects TRBV27 to TRBJ2-3, with TRBD1 identical over 7 bases. Germline-derived CDR1 and CDR2 are MNHEY and SMNVEV (reference sequence). V was clipped by 4 bases and J by 3 bases; unmatched bases: 10. CDR3 length equals 16 residues.

CDR3: CSGGGANTEAFF. CDR3 DNA: TGCAGCGGAGGGGGCGCGAACACTGAAGCTTTCTTT. V is TRBV29-1 and J is TRBJ1-1, with 7 bases matching TRBD1. This CDR3 region has 12 residues. Germline lookup yields CDR1 SQVTM and CDR2 ANQGSEA. J lost 1 base, V lost 7 bases, and 3 bases had no gene match.

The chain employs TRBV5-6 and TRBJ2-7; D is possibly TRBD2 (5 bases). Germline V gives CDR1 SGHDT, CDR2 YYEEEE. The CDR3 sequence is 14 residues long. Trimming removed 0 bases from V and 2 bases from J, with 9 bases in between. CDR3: CASSLGTGTYEQYF. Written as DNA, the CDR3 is TGTGCCAGCAGCTTGGGGACGGGAACCTACGAGCAGTACTTC.

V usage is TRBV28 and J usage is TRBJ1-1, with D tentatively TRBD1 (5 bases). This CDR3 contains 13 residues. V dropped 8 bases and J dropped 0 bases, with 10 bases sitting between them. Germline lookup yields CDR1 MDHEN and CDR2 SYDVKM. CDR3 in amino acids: CASVPTVNTEAFF. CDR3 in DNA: TGTGCCAGCGTCCCGACAGTGAACACTGAAGCTTTCTTT.

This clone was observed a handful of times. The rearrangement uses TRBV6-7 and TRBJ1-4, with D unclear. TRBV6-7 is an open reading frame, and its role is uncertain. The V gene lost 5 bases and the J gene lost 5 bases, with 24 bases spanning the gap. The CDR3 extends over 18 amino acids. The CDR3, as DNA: TGTGCCAGCAGTGATGCGTACGGTCTCCTAGTCGACAATGAAAAACTGTTTTTT. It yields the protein CASSDAYGLLVDNEKLFF.

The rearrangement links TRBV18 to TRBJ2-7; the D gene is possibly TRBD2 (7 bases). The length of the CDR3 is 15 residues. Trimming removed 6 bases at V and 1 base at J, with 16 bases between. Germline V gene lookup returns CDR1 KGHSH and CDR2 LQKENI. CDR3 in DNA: TGTGCCAGCTCCACCCTAAAGGGGGGGTCCTACGAGCAGTACTTC. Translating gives CASSTLKGGSYEQYF.

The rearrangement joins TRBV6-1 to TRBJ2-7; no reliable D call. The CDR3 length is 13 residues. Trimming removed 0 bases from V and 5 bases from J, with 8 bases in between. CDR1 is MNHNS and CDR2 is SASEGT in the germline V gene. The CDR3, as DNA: TGTGCCAGCAGTGAAGCGCGGCATCACGAGCAGTACTTC. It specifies CASSEARHHEQYF.

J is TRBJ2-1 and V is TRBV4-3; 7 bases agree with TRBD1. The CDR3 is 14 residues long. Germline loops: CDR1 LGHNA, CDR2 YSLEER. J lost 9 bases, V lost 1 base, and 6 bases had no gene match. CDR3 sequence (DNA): TGCGCCAGCAGCCAAGCCGACAGGGCCGGTGAGCAGTTCTTC. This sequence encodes CASSQADRAGEQFF.

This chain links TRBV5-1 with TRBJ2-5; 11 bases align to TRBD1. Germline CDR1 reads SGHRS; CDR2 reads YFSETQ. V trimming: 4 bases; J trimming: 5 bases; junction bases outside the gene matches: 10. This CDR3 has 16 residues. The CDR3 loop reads CASSPNGQGAGETQYF. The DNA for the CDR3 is TGCGCCAGCAGCCCGAACGGACAGGGGGCGGGTGAGACCCAGTACTTC. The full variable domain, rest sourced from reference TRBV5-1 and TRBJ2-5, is KAGVTQTPRYLIKTRGQQVTLSCSPISGHRSVSWYQQTPGQGLQFLFEYFSETQRNKGNFPGRFSGRQFSNSRSEMNVSTLELGDSALYLCASSPNGQGAGETQYFGPGTRLLVL.

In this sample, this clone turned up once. The CDR3 region is CASSPQGTGSSYEQYF. CDR3 in DNA: TGTGCCAGCTCACCACAAGGGACAGGGAGCTCCTACGAGCAGTACTTC. The chain uses TRBV18 and TRBJ2-7; TRBD1 agrees at 9 bases. This CDR3 has 16 amino acids. V trimming: 1 base; J trimming: 0 bases; junction bases outside the gene matches: 4. CDR1 is KGHSH, CDR2 LQKENI, per germline.

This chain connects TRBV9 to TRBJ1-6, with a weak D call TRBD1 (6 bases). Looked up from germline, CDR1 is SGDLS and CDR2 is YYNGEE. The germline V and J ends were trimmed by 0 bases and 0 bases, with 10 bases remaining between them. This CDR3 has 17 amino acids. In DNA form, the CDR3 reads TGTGCCAGCAGCGTAGGGGGGCAGAGCTCCTATAATTCACCCCTCCACTTT. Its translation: CASSVGGQSSYNSPLHF.

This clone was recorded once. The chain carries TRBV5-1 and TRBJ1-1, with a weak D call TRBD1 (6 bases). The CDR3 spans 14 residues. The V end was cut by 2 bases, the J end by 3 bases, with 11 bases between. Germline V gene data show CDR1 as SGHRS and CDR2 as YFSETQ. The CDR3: CASSFREGDTEAFF. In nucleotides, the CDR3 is TGCGCCAGCAGCTTCAGGGAGGGGGACACTGAAGCTTTCTTT.

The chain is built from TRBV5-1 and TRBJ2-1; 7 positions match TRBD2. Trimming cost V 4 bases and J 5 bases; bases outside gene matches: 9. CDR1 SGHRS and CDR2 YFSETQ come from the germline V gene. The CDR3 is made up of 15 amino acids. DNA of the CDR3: TGCGCCAGCAGCATGGGACTACACGACCACAATGAGCAGTTCTTC. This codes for CASSMGLHDHNEQFF.